This note documents a single T cell receptor beta chain sequence. This entry belongs to a study of blood T cell repertoires in COVID-19. Study in general: Sources were T cells, B-cell-depleted T cells, or PBMCs; the material itself was cDNA or gDNA.

Looked up from germline, CDR1 is SGHTA and CDR2 is FQGNSA. Trimming left V 0 bases short and J 5 bases short, with 12 bases between. There are 15 residues in the CDR3. Original methodology: Nucleated cell number was recorded as an estimate derived from reference gene primer amplification. The table came from immunoSEQ multiplex PCR; TCRdb's copy has only in-frame clones and leaves some out. V, J and clone size were drawn from that table, and D and trimming were deduced from the DNA. The table includes 120,000 to 150,000 clones, around 80% detected once. Sequenced sample: peripheral blood. This receptor was identified in a man of 80 years or more with acute or convalescent COVID-19. This rearrangement joins TRBV7-2 to TRBJ2-3; weak D call: TRBD2 (5 bases). The DNA of the CDR3 is TGTGCCAGCAGCTTAGCGCCGGACTCGGGAGATACGCAGTATTTT. This sequence encodes CASSLAPDSGDTQYF.